Sequencing of this T cell receptor (beta chain) was carried out in a study of cytomegalovirus exposure and HLA in healthy donors. The study, taken as a whole, reports: Later analysis associated a missense DCLRE1C variant with TCR beta V- and J-gene trimming. What a later analysis showed was that several of the most significant clusters appeared linked to common viral pathogens.

Unmatched junction bases numbered 8, after V lost 4 bases and J lost 0 bases. CDR1 is SGDLS, CDR2 YYNGEE, per germline. The CDR3 has 16 residues. The PCR ran on 60 Vbeta and 13 Jbeta primers. The repertoire was sequenced with immunoSEQ multiplex PCR; TCRdb's copy has only in-frame clones and lacks some. The sample lists about 94,000 clones, around three fifths occurring once. Comment on this clone: Its antigen remains unknown.

The TCR comes from a man younger than 45 in good health and CMV-seronegative. Sequencing input: PBMCs. The V and J genes are TRBV9 and TRBJ2-3; 7 bases are shared with TRBD2. CDR3 protein: CASSLGGSGSTDTQYF. CDR3 nucleotides: TGTGCCAGCAGCCTCGGGGGGAGCGGTAGCACAGATACGCAGTATTTT.